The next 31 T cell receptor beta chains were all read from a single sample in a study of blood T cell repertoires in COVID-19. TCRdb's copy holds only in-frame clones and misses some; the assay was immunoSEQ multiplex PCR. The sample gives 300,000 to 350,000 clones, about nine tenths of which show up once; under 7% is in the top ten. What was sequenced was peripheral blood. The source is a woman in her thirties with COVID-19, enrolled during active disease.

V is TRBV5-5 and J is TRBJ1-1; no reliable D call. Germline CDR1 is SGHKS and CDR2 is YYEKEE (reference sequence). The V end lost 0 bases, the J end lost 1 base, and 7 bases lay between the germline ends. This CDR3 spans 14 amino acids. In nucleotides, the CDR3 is TGTGCCAGCAGCTTGGCATGGAGGAACACTGAAGCTTTCTTT. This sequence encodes CASSLAWRNTEAFF.

In DNA form, the CDR3 reads TGCGCCAGCAGCTCAGGGGAGGGAGATTGGTCACCCCTCCACTTT. This codes for CASSSGEGDWSPLHF. V usage is TRBV5-1 and J usage is TRBJ1-6, with D possibly TRBD1 on 6 matching bases. Germline lookup yields CDR1 SGHRS and CDR2 YFSETQ. V dropped 3 bases and J dropped 10 bases, with 17 bases sitting between them. This CDR3 has 15 amino acids.

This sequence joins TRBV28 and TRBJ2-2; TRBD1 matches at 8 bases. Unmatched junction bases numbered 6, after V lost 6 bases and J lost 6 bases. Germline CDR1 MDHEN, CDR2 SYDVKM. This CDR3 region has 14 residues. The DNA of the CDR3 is TGTGCCAGCAGGATGACAGGGGCGGCCGGGGAGCTGTTTTTT. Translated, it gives CASRMTGAAGELFF.

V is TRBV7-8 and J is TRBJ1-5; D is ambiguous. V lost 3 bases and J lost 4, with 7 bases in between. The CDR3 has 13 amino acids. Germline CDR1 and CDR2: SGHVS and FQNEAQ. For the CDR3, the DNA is TGTGCCAGCAGCTTCGGTCCGAATCAGCCCCAGCATTTT. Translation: CASSFGPNQPQHF.

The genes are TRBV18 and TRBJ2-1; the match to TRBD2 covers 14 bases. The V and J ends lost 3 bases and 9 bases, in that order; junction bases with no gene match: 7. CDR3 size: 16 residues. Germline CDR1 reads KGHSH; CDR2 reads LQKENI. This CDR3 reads CASSPGLAGENGEQFF. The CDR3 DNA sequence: TGTGCCAGCTCACCGGGACTAGCGGGAGAAAACGGTGAGCAGTTCTTC.

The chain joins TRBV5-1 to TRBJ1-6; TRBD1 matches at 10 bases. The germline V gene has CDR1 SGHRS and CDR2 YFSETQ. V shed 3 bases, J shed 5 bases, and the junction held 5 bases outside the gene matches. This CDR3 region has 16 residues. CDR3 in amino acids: CASSWTGQGDNSPLHF. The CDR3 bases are TGCGCCAGCAGCTGGACAGGACAGGGGGATAATTCACCCCTCCACTTT. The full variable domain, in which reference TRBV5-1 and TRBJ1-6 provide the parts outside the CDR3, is KAGVTQTPRYLIKTRGQQVTLSCSPISGHRSVSWYQQTPGQGLQFLFEYFSETQRNKGNFPGRFSGRQFSNSRSEMNVSTLELGDSALYLCASSWTGQGDNSPLHFGNGTRLTVT.

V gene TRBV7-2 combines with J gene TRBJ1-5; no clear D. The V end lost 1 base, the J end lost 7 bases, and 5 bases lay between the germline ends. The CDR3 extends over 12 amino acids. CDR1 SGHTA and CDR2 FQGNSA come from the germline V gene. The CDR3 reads CASSLDAQPQHF. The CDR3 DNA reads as TGTGCCAGCAGCTTAGACGCGCAGCCCCAGCATTTT.

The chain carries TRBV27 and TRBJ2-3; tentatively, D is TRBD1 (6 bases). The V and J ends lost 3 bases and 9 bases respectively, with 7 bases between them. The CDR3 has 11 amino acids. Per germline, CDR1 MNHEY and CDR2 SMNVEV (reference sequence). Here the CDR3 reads CASSFGGTQYF. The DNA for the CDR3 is TGTGCCAGCAGTTTTGGGGGCACGCAGTATTTT.

In DNA, the CDR3 is TGCGCCAGCAGGCTAGCGGGACTAGCGGGAGATGGGTCCTACGAGCAGTACTTC. Translated: CASRLAGLAGDGSYEQYF. The chain combines TRBV5-1 with TRBJ2-7, with 14 positions matching TRBD2. The germline CDR1 and CDR2 sequences are SGHRS and YFSETQ. V shed 5 bases and J 1 base; nucleotides not matched to a gene: 11. This CDR3 has 18 residues.

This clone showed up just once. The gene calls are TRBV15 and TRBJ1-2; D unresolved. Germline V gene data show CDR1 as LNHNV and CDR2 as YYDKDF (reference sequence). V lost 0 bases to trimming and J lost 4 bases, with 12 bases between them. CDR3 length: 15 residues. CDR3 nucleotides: TGTGCCACCAGCAGAGATAGGTCGAGGGCCTATGGCTACACCTTC. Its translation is CATSRDRSRAYGYTF.

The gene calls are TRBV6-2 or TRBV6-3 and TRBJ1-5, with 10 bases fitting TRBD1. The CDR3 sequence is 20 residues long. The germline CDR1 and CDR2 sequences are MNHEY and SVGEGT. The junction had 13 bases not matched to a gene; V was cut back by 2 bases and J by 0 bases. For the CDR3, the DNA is TGTGCCAGCAGTTACCTAACCGGGACAGGGGCCCTACATAGCAATCAGCCCCAGCATTTT. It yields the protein CASSYLTGTGALHSNQPQHF.

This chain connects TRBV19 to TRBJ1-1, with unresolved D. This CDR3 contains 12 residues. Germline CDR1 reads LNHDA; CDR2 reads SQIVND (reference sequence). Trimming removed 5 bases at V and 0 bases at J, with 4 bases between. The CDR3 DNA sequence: TGTGCCAGTAGTCAGATGAACACTGAAGCTTTCTTT. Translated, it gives CASSQMNTEAFF.

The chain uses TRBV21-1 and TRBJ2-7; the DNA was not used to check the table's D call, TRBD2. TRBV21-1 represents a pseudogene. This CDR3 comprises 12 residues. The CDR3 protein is CASSPNGYEQYF. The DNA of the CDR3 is TGTGCCAGCAGTCCTAACGGGTACGAGCAGTACTTC.

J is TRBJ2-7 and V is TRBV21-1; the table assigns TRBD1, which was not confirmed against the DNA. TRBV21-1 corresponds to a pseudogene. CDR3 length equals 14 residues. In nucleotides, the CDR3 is TGTGCCAGCACCGGGCCCATTCCAGGGGGCGAGCAGTACTTC. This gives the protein CASTGPIPGGEQYF.

CDR3 protein: CASSRRSYNSPLHF. The CDR3, as DNA: TGTGCCAGCAGCCGTCGCTCCTATAATTCACCCCTCCACTTT. The chain uses TRBV3-1 (or the pseudogene TRBV3-2) and TRBJ1-6; no clear D gene. The CDR3 extends over 14 amino acids. Looked up from germline, CDR1 is LGHDT and CDR2 is YNNKEL (reference sequence). V dropped 4 bases and J dropped 0 bases, with 4 bases sitting between them.

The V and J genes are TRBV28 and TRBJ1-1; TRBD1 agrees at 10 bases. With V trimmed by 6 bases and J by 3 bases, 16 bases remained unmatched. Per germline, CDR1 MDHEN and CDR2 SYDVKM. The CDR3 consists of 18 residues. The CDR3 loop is CASSPPGDRGLLDTEAFF. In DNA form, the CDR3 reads TGTGCCAGCAGCCCCCCGGGGGACAGGGGTTTATTGGACACTGAAGCTTTCTTT.

CDR3 in amino acids: CASSPPQGGWATTNEKLFF. CDR3 nucleotide sequence: TGTGCCAGCAGTCCGCCACAGGGAGGGTGGGCAACAACTAATGAAAAACTGTTTTTT. The V gene is TRBV28, the J gene TRBJ1-4, with a tentative D call TRBD1 (6 bases). The CDR3 covers 19 residues. CDR1 and CDR2 (germline): MDHEN, SYDVKM. Trimming took off 5 bases at V and 0 bases at J, with 22 bases between the two ends. Supplemented by reference TRBV28 and TRBJ1-4, the full variable domain reads DVKVTQSSRYLVKRTGEKVFLECVQDMDHENMFWYRQDPGLGLRLIYFSYDVKMKEKGDIPEGYSVSREKKERFSLILESASTNQTSMYLCASSPPQGGWATTNEKLFFGSGTQLSVL.

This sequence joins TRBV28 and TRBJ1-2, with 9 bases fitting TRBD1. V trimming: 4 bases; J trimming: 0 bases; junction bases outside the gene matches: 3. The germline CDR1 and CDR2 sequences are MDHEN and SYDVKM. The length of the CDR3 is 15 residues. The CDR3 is CASSSYRGPNYGYTF. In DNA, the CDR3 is TGTGCCAGCAGTTCCTACAGGGGGCCTAACTATGGCTACACCTTC.

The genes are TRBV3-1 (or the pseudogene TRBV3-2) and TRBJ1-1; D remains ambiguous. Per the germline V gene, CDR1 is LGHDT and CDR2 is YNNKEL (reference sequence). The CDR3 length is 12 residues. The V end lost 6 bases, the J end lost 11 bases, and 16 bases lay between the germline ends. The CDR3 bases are TGTGCCAGCAGTCCCGTTTCAGGTGTGGCTTTCTTT. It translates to CASSPVSGVAFF.

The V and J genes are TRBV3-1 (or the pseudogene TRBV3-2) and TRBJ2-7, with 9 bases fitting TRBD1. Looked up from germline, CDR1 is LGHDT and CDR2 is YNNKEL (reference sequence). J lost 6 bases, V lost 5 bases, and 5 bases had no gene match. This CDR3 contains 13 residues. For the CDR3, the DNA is TGTGCCAGCAGCTGGGGACAGGGAGGCGAGCAGTACTTC. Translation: CASSWGQGGEQYF.

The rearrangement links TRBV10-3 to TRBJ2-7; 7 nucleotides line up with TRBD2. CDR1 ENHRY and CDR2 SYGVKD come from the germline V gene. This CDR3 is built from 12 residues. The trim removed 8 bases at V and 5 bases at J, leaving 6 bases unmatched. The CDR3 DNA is TGTGCCATCGGGGACTATTCCGACGAGCAGTACTTC. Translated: CAIGDYSDEQYF.

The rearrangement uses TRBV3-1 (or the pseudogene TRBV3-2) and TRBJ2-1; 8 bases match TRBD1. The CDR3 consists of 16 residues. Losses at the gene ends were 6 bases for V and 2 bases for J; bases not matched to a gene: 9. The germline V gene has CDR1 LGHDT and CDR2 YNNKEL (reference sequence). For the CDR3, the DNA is TGTGCCAGCAGGTCCAGACAGGGGATGACCTACAATGAGCAGTTCTTC. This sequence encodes CASRSRQGMTYNEQFF.

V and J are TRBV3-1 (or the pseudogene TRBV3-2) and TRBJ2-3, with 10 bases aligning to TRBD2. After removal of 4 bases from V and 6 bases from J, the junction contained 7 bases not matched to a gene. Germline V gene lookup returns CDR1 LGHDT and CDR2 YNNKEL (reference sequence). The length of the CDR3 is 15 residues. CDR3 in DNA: TGTGCCAGCAGCCGCCTAGCGGGGGCGGGGGATACGCAGTATTTT. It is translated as CASSRLAGAGDTQYF.

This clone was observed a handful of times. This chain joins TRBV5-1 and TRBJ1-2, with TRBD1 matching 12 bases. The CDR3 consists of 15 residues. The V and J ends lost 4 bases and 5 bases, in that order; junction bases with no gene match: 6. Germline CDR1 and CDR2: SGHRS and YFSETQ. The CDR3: CASSPGQGARYGYTF. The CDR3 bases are TGCGCCAGCAGCCCGGGACAGGGGGCGAGGTATGGCTACACCTTC.

DNA of the CDR3: TGTGCCAGCCGAGGACAGGGGGACACTGAAGCTTTCTTT. Protein sequence: CASRGQGDTEAFF. The V gene is TRBV18, the J gene TRBJ1-1, with 10 bases that match TRBD1. Trimming at V came to 8 bases and at J to 3 bases, leaving 3 bases not matched to a gene. From germline, CDR1 is KGHSH and CDR2 LQKENI. The CDR3 loop spans 13 amino acids.

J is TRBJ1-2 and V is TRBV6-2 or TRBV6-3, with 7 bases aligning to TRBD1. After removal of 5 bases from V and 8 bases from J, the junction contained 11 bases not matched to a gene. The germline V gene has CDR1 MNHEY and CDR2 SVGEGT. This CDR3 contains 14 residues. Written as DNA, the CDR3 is TGTGCCAGCAGTGGCGGACAGGAGGCGAGGGGCTACACCTTC. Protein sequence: CASSGGQEARGYTF.

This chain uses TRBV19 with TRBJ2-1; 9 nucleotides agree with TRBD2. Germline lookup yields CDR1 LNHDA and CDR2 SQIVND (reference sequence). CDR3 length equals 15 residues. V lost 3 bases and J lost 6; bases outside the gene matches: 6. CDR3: CASSMAGGPINEQFF. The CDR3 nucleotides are TGTGCCAGTAGTATGGCGGGAGGGCCTATCAATGAGCAGTTCTTC. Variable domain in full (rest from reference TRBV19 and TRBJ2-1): DGGITQSPKYLFRKEGQNVTLSCEQNLNHDAMYWYRQDPGQGLRLIYYSQIVNDFQKGDIAEGYSVSREKKESFPLTVTSAQKNPTAFYLCASSMAGGPINEQFFGPGTRLTVL.

Written as DNA, the CDR3 is TGCGCCAGCAGCTTGAACAGGGGGCAGGAGCAGTACTTC. Translation: CASSLNRGQEQYF. The chain links TRBV5-1 to TRBJ2-7; 9 bases map to TRBD1. The CDR3 consists of 13 residues. V was clipped by 1 base and J by 7 bases; unmatched bases: 3. The germline CDR1 and CDR2 sequences are SGHRS and YFSETQ. The full variable domain, rest sourced from reference TRBV5-1 and TRBJ2-7, is KAGVTQTPRYLIKTRGQQVTLSCSPISGHRSVSWYQQTPGQGLQFLFEYFSETQRNKGNFPGRFSGRQFSNSRSEMNVSTLELGDSALYLCASSLNRGQEQYFGPGTRLTVT.

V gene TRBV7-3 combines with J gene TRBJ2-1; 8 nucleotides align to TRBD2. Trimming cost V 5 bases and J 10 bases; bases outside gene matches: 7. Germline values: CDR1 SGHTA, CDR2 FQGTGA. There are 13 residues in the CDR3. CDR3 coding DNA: TGTGCCAGCAGCGGGGTAGCGGGAAAGGAGCAGTTCTTC. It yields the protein CASSGVAGKEQFF.

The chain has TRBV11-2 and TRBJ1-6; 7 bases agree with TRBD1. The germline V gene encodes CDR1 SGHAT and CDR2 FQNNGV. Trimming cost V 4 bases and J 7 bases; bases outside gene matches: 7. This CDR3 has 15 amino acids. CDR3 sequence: CASSSTGVENSPLHF. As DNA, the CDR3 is TGTGCCAGCAGCTCCACAGGGGTAGAGAATTCACCCCTCCACTTT.

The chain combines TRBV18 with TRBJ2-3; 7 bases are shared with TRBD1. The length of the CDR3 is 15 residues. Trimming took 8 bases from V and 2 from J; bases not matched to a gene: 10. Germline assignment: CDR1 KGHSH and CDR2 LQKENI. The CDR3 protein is CASKVTGLDTDTQYF. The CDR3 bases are TGTGCCAGCAAAGTGACAGGGCTGGACACAGATACGCAGTATTTT.